This T cell receptor (beta chain) was captured by sequencing in a study of T cell clonotyping in hematopoietic cell transplantation. Study observations and caveats: Higher Inverse Simpson Index values in graft donor and pretransplant recipient predicted broader posttransplant TCR diversity.

This CDR3 is 17 amino acids long. The table came from immunoSEQ multiplex PCR; TCRdb's copy has only in-frame clones and leaves some out. This sample has a few thousand clones, with roughly 94% found just once. Regarding this clone: The antigen is not known.

The source of this sequence is a man aged 45 to 65 in good health. Some clones in this sample may be carry-over from other donors' samples. Input material: peripheral blood mononuclear cells. V is TRBV7-5 and J is TRBJ2-7; TRBD1, as called in the table, went unchecked against the DNA. TRBV7-5 is listed as a pseudogene. The CDR3 is CARGLSQGVLSSYEQYF. CDR3 DNA: TGTGCCAGAGGACTCTCACAGGGGGTCCTTAGCTCCTACGAGCAGTACTTC.